This T cell receptor (beta chain) was captured in a study of cytomegalovirus exposure and HLA in healthy donors. About the research overall: Per a later analysis, the roughly 690 first-cohort and approximately 120 validation repertoires shared one platform.

Overall study results and limits: Reports indicated that the classifier achieved high specificity and sensitivity in diagnosing cytomegalovirus status.

Notes on this clone: As yet, its antigen is unknown.

Measured with immunoSEQ multiplex PCR; TCRdb has only the in-frame clones, and not every one. This repertoire shows about 180,000 clones, 85% found once; its top ten account for 16%. The CDR3 totals 16 residues. Germline V CDR1 and CDR2: MRHNA, SNTAGT. Trimming at V came to 5 bases and at J to 1 base, leaving 3 bases not matched to a gene. V usage is TRBV6-4 and J usage is TRBJ2-1; 12 positions agree with TRBD2. The TCR comes from a man aged 18 to 35 in good health and CMV-seropositive. Sequenced sample: PBMCs. The CDR3 reads CASSYTSGGSYNEQFF. DNA of the CDR3: TGTGCCAGCAGTTATACTAGCGGGGGGTCCTACAATGAGCAGTTCTTC.